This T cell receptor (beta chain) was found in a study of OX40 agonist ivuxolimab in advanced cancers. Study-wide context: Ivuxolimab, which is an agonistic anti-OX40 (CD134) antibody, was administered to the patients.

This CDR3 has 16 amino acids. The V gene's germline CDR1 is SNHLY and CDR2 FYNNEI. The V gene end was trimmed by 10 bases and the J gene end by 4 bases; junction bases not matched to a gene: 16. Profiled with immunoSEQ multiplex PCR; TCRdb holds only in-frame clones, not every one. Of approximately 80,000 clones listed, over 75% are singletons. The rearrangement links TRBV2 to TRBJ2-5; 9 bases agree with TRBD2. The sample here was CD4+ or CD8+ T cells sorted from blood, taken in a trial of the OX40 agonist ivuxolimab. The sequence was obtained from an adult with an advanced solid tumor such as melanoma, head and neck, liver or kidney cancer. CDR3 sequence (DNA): TGTGCCACCGCCGCGGGGGGGGGAATAGGTGGAGAGACCCAGTACTTC. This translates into CATAAGGGIGGETQYF.